A selection of T cell receptor beta chains follows, all from one sample in a study of PD-1 blockade in classical Hodgkin lymphoma. TCRdb keeps only in-frame clones here, not all; method: immunoSEQ multiplex PCR. The profile shows 55,000 to 75,000 clones, more than 85% of them singletons. The material was peripheral blood mononuclear cells (PBMCs), obtained at baseline. These receptors were taken from a human donor with classical Hodgkin lymphoma. The CDR3 runs from the conserved cysteine through the conserved F or W. D genes are given only for firm matches. The listing skips clone size in some rows; elsewhere it reads once, few, many or a size class.

j_gene | abundance | v_gene | d_gene | CDR3nt | CDR3aa
TRBJ2-2 | . | TRBV28 | . | TGTGCCAGCAGTTTAGAGGACACCGGGGAGCTGTTTTTT | CASSLEDTGELFF
TRBJ1-4 | once | TRBV7-7 | TRBD1 | TGTGCCAGCAGCTTACCCGGACAGGGTCCTACCCATGAAAAACTGTTTTTT | CASSLPGQGPTHEKLFF
TRBJ2-7 | . | TRBV7-6 | TRBD2 | TGTGCCAGCAGCCGCAGCGGGAGCGAGCAGTACTTC | CASSRSGSEQYF
TRBJ2-7 | once | TRBV30 | TRBD1 | TGTGCCTGGAGTCGTTGGACAGGGGGCGACGAGCAGTACTTC | CAWSRWTGGDEQYF
TRBJ1-2 | medium-sized | TRBV27 | TRBD1 | TGTGCCAGCAGTTCCGGGACAGGGGATGGCTACACCTTC | CASSSGTGDGYTF
TRBJ2-2 | . | TRBV19 | . | TGTGCCAGTACCGCTCGGACGGACGGGGAGCTGTTTTTT | CASTARTDGELFF
TRBJ2-7 | . | TRBV4-2 | . | TGTGCCAGCAGCCAAGAGTATAGAGTCTACGAGCAGTACTTC | CASSQEYRVYEQYF
TRBJ2-7 | . | TRBV30 | . | TGTGCCTGGAGTGTAAGACGGAACCCCTACGAGCAGTACTTC | CAWSVRRNPYEQYF
TRBJ2-7 | . | TRBV7-6 | . | TGTGCCAGCAGCCCGGGCAGGGCGTACGAGCAGTACTTC | CASSPGRAYEQYF
TRBJ2-3 | . | TRBV20-1 | . | TGCAGTGCTGTAGGGAGGGATACGCAGTATTTT | CSAVGRDTQYF
TRBJ2-7 | . | TRBV27 | . | TGTGCCAGCAGTTTATCTCTTCCTGGGAATCGGGACTACGAGCAGTACTTC | CASSLSLPGNRDYEQYF
TRBJ1-2 | . | TRBV27 | TRBD1 | TGTGCCAGCAGTTCACCGGGACAGGGATACGGCTACACCTTC | CASSSPGQGYGYTF
TRBJ2-7 | once | TRBV5-1 | TRBD1 | TGCGCCAGCAGCATGTGGGACAGGCTTCGGGAGCAGTACTTC | CASSMWDRLREQYF
TRBJ1-2 | . | TRBV6-5 | . | TGTGCCAGCAGTTACTCCCTAGGGGGGAACTATGGCTACACCTTC | CASSYSLGGNYGYTF
TRBJ2-5 | once | TRBV4-1 | TRBD2 | TGCGCCAGCAGCCAACGTCGGGGACTAGCGGGGGTCGAGACCCAGTACTTC | CASSQRRGLAGVETQYF
TRBJ2-3 | . | TRBV7-9 | . | TGTGCCAGCAGCGACCTTGTAGGTCCCCGGGAAGATACGCAGTATTTT | CASSDLVGPREDTQYF
TRBJ2-7 | . | TRBV5-5 | . | TGTGCCAGCAGCTCCTACTACGAGCAGTACTTC | CASSSYYEQYF
TRBJ1-1 | . | TRBV4-3 | TRBD1 | TGCGCCAGCAGCCAAGATTCAGGGGGGGTAGGGTTGAACACTGAAGCTTTCTTT | CASSQDSGGVGLNTEAFF
TRBJ2-7 | . | TRBV6-1 | TRBD1 | TGTGCCAGCAGTGACGGGGACAGCTCCTACGAGCAGTACTTC | CASSDGDSSYEQYF
TRBJ1-5 | . | TRBV4-2 | . | TGTGCCAGCAGCCAATCCGGACAGATCGATCAGCCCCAGCATTTT | CASSQSGQIDQPQHF
TRBJ1-3 | . | TRBV9 | . | TGTGCCAGCAGCGTAGTAGGGACTCCATCTGGAAACACCATATATTTT | CASSVVGTPSGNTIYF
TRBJ2-2 | . | TRBV29-1 | TRBD2 | TGCAGCGCCCCTAGCGGGGCCATCACCGGGGAGCTGTTTTTT | CSAPSGAITGELFF
TRBJ2-3 | . | TRBV9 | TRBD2 | TGTGCCAGCAGCTATTATGGACTAGACACAGATACGCAGTATTTT | CASSYYGLDTDTQYF
TRBJ2-3 | . | TRBV9 | . | TGTGCCAGCAGCGTAGTGAGGGGTGATACGCAGTATTTT | CASSVVRGDTQYF
TRBJ1-2 | . | TRBV5-1 | TRBD1 | TGCGCCAGCAGCTTGGGGGACAGGGGGCTGAGTGGCTACACCTTC | CASSLGDRGLSGYTF
TRBJ1-4 | . | TRBV6-5 | TRBD1 | TGTGCCAGCAGTCCGTTGACAGGGCATAATGAAAAACTGTTTTTT | CASSPLTGHNEKLFF
TRBJ1-5 | . | TRBV4-2 | . | TGTGCCAGCAGCCAAGACTGGGGGATTCATCAGCCCCAGCATTTT | CASSQDWGIHQPQHF
TRBJ1-2 | once | TRBV27 | . | TGTGCCAGCAGTGCACAAGGGGTATACTATGGCTACACCTTC | CASSAQGVYYGYTF
TRBJ2-7 | . | TRBV29-1 | . | TGCAGCGTTGAAGCACAGGAAACCTACGAGCAGTACTTC | CSVEAQETYEQYF
TRBJ1-1 | . | TRBV5-6 | . | TGTGCCAGCAGCTTGGTTTTAGCGGGCACTGAAGCTTTCTTT | CASSLVLAGTEAFF
TRBJ2-3 | . | TRBV7-7 | . | TGTGCCAGCAGCTTAGAGAGCACAGATACGCAGTATTTT | CASSLESTDTQYF
TRBJ2-2 | . | TRBV10-2 | . | TGCGCCAGCAGCCCTGAACTAGGGGAGTCGAACACCGGGGAGCTGTTTTTT | CASSPELGESNTGELFF
TRBJ2-2 | . | TRBV6-6 | . | TGTGCCAGTACCGGGCCCGGAGGGTATACCGGGGAGCTGTTTTTT | CASTGPGGYTGELFF
TRBJ2-3 | . | TRBV11-2 | . | TGTGCCAGCAGCTGGGATACGCAGTATTTT | CASSWDTQYF
TRBJ2-2 | . | TRBV27 | . | TGTGCCAGCAGTTTAGGGGCAGGGAGCACCGGGGAGCTGTTTTTT | CASSLGAGSTGELFF
TRBJ1-2 | . | TRBV5-8 | . | TGTGCCAGACCGGGACCAGCTAACTATGGCTACACCTTC | CARPGPANYGYTF
TRBJ2-1 | . | TRBV27 | . | TGTGCCAGCAGTTTAGGTCAGGGACGTAACAATGAGCAGTTCTTC | CASSLGQGRNNEQFF
TRBJ1-6 | . | TRBV6-1 | . | TGTGCCAGCAGTGAAGAGACCCCCTGGGGCCATAATTCACCCCTCCACTTT | CASSEETPWGHNSPLHF
TRBJ2-7 | . | TRBV2 | . | TGTGCCAGCCTGAGGGACTACGAGCAGTACTTC | CASLRDYEQYF
TRBJ1-6 | . | TRBV5-5 | . | TGTGCCAGCAGCCAATCTAACAGGGTTTCACCCCTCCACTTT | CASSQSNRVSPLHF
TRBJ1-1 | . | TRBV12-1 | . | TGTGCCAGCGACGAACACCTGAACACTGAAGCTTTCTTT | CASDEHLNTEAFF
TRBJ2-3 | . | TRBV5-5 | . | TGTGCCAGCAGCCCCACAGATACGCAGTATTTT | CASSPTDTQYF
TRBJ2-4 | once | TRBV5-8 | . | TGTGCCAGCAGCTGGGGGGACACCAAAAACATTCAGTACTTC | CASSWGDTKNIQYF
TRBJ2-2 | . | TRBV18 | TRBD1 | TGTGCCAGCTCAGGGACAGGGCTTTATGCGGAGCTGTTTTTT | CASSGTGLYAELFF
TRBJ2-7 | . | TRBV6-5 | . | TGTGCCAGCAAAAGGGGGGGTCTCGTTAGCTACGAGCAGTACTTC | CASKRGGLVSYEQYF
TRBJ2-1 | . | TRBV11-3 | . | TGTGCCAGCAGCTTGGATTCGCAGGATGAGCAGTTCTTC | CASSLDSQDEQFF
TRBJ1-4 | . | TRBV30 | . | TGTGCCCAACGGGCAACTAATGAAAAACTGTTTTTT | CAQRATNEKLFF
TRBJ1-5 | . | TRBV30 | . | TGTGCCTGGAGTGTAGTCAGCAATAATCAGCCCCAGCATTTT | CAWSVVSNNQPQHF
TRBJ2-3 | . | TRBV6-5 | . | TGTGCCAGCAGTTACGCGGACTCGGCAGATACGCAGTATTTT | CASSYADSADTQYF
TRBJ2-5 | . | TRBV7-3 | . | TGTGCCAGCAGCTTAAACGGACAGAGACAAGAGACCCAGTACTTC | CASSLNGQRQETQYF
TRBJ2-1 | . | TRBV5-4 | TRBD2 | TGTGCCAGCAGCCAGCGGGGGGGCCAGGATGAGCAGTTCTTC | CASSQRGGQDEQFF
TRBJ1-1 | . | TRBV19 | . | TGTGCCAGTAGGGCTACCAACAGGGTTGACACTGAAGCTTTCTTT | CASRATNRVDTEAFF
TRBJ2-1 | . | TRBV25-1 | . | TGTGCCAGCAGCGGATCCAGGGGTGTTTCCTACAATGAGCAGTTCTTC | CASSGSRGVSYNEQFF